The clone carrying this TCR beta chain appeared many times. The authors built TCR beta libraries using iRepertoire HTBI primers and Arm-PCR of CDR3 regions. MiXCR was run by TCRdb on the multiplex PCR reads, yielding one entry per CDR3 protein. The sample shows some 500,000 distinct CDR3 sequences, about 13% of them seen only once. The sample belongs to a study of regulatory T cells in long-lasting Graves disease. Indicated time point: newly diagnosed GD, antithyroid drugs for less than 3 months. TCR sequences were obtained from RNA taken from PBMCs. Staff drew around 10 milliliters of peripheral blood into EDTA tubes. These same records also appear under a second study, on T cells in Graves' hyperthyroidism and ophthalmopathy. That study adds: Patients with uncontrolled infections, other autoimmune diseases, pregnancy or lactation were excluded.

Here the sequenced sample was peripheral blood mononuclear cells (PBMCs), taken at new diagnosis, from a patient treated with antithyroid drugs. This TCR was sampled from a man aged 25 to 40 with Graves disease.

The CDR3 loop is CASGYSFQPQHF. The CDR3 coding sequence is TGTGCTAGTGGATACAGCTTTCAGCCCCAGCATTTT. The V gene is TRBV12-5, the J gene TRBJ1-5, with D unclear. Germline loops: CDR1 LGHNT, CDR2 FRNRAP. The CDR3 loop spans 12 amino acids. Trimming removed 6 bases at V and 6 bases at J, with 9 bases between. Looking up the rest from reference TRBV12-5 and TRBJ1-5 gives the full variable domain: DARVTQTPRHKVTEMGQEVTMRCQPILGHNTVFWYRQTMMQGLELLAYFRNRAPLDDSGMPKDRFSAEMPDATLATLKIQPSEPRDSAVYFCASGYSFQPQHFGDGTRLSIL.